The 26 T cell receptor beta chains below all came from one sample that was sequenced in a study of cytomegalovirus exposure and HLA in healthy donors. Primers included in the PCR were 60 Vbeta and 13 Jbeta primers. The assay was immunoSEQ multiplex PCR, and TCRdb's table has in-frame clones only and misses some. The sample has 85,000 to 100,000 clones; under 65% are singletons. Sequencing was carried out using PBMCs. Receptor source: a man in his 60s in good health and CMV-seronegative.

DNA for the CDR3: TGTGCCAGCAGCTTGGATACCTCGAGGCTAGAATTGCAGTATTTT. Encoded protein: CASSLDTSRLELQYF. The chain combines TRBV5-6 with TRBJ2-3; no reliable D call. The CDR3 is 15 amino acids. Germline CDR1 and CDR2: SGHDT and YYEEEE. The germline V and J ends were trimmed by 0 bases and 11 bases, with 19 bases remaining between them.

The rearrangement links TRBV6-1 to TRBJ2-7; maybe TRBD1 (6 bases). Germline-derived CDR1 and CDR2 are MNHNS and SASEGT. This CDR3 spans 13 amino acids. V lost 4 bases, J lost 4 bases, and 11 bases lay in between. CDR3 region: CASSGLTGYEQYF. CDR3 nucleotide sequence: TGTGCCAGCAGTGGGTTAACAGGGTACGAGCAGTACTTC.

The rearrangement uses TRBV4-1 and TRBJ2-7; TRBD1 agrees at 9 bases. The CDR3 covers 16 residues. Trimming took 0 bases from V and 6 from J; bases not matched to a gene: 9. Germline lookup yields CDR1 MGHRA and CDR2 YSYEKL. Here the CDR3 DNA reads TGCGCCAGCAGCCAAGATAACAGACAGGGGGTCCTCGAGCAGTACTTC. Its translation: CASSQDNRQGVLEQYF.

The V and J genes are TRBV11-3 and TRBJ2-7; D may be TRBD1 (6 bases). Germline V gene lookup returns CDR1 SGHNT and CDR2 YENEEA. This CDR3 is built from 14 residues. Between the trimmed V and J ends, which lost 1 base and 2 bases, there was a span of 9 bases. The CDR3 region is CASSLGAGAYEQYF. The CDR3 DNA reads as TGTGCCAGCAGCTTAGGGGCAGGGGCCTACGAGCAGTACTTC. Looking up the rest from reference TRBV11-3 and TRBJ2-7 gives the full variable domain: EAGVVQSPRYKIIEKKQPVAFWCNPISGHNTLYWYLQNLGQGPELLIRYENEEAVDDSQLPKDRFSAERLKGVDSTLKIQPAELGDSAVYLCASSLGAGAYEQYFGPGTRLTVT.

The V and J genes are TRBV19 and TRBJ2-3; tentative D call: TRBD1 (6 bases). The germline V gene encodes CDR1 LNHDA and CDR2 SQIVND (reference sequence). Trimming pared 8 bases from V and 2 bases from J, leaving 11 bases between. There are 13 residues in the CDR3. The CDR3 sequence: CASSWGHTDTQYF. CDR3 coding DNA: TGTGCCAGTTCGTGGGGACACACAGATACGCAGTATTTT.

This clone appeared once. The chain is built from TRBV9 and TRBJ2-3; the D is unclear. CDR1 SGDLS and CDR2 YYNGEE come from the germline V gene. The CDR3 totals 12 residues. The germline V and J ends were trimmed by 2 bases and 4 bases, with 5 bases remaining between them. As DNA, the CDR3 is TGTGCCAGCAGCGTCTCTTCAGATACGCAGTATTTT. Residues: CASSVSSDTQYF.

This chain joins TRBV28 and TRBJ2-5; TRBD2 is a possible D gene (5 bases). CDR1 MDHEN and CDR2 SYDVKM come from the germline V gene. CDR3 length: 13 amino acids. V lost 3 bases to trimming and J lost 5 bases, with 10 bases between them. CDR3 loop: CASSFVLEETQYF. In nucleotides, the CDR3 is TGTGCCAGCAGTTTTGTACTAGAGGAGACCCAGTACTTC.

This clone was counted only a few times. The V call is TRBV7-9, the J call TRBJ1-1, with D unresolved. This CDR3 contains 15 residues. V was pared by 1 base and J by 2 bases, with 11 bases between. In germline, CDR1 is SEHNR, CDR2 FQNEAQ (reference sequence). The CDR3 protein is CASSLEKGGNTEAFF. CDR3 DNA sequence: TGTGCCAGCAGCTTAGAGAAGGGAGGCAACACTGAAGCTTTCTTT.

This rearrangement joins TRBV5-1 to TRBJ1-4; D is possibly TRBD1 (6 bases). The germline CDR1 and CDR2 sequences are SGHRS and YFSETQ. V lost 7 bases and J lost 4, with 14 bases in between. The CDR3 has 14 amino acids. CDR3 DNA sequence: TGCGCCAGCTCCGAGCCAGGGGTTAATGAAAAACTGTTTTTT. Translation: CASSEPGVNEKLFF.

The V call is TRBV19, the J call TRBJ2-7; D unclear. The CDR3 is 15 residues long. Germline assignment: CDR1 LNHDA and CDR2 SQIVND (reference sequence). V lost 0 bases, J lost 2 bases, and 11 bases lay in between. The CDR3 spells CASSIDHNYAYEQYF. CDR3 DNA: TGTGCCAGTAGTATAGATCATAACTACGCCTACGAGCAGTACTTC.

The chain recombines TRBV10-1 with TRBJ2-5; D remains ambiguous. The CDR3 sequence is 11 residues long. Germline lookup yields CDR1 WNHNN and CDR2 SYGVQD (reference sequence). V dropped 0 bases and J dropped 9 bases, with 5 bases sitting between them. CDR3 protein: CASSESRPQYF. The CDR3 DNA follows: TGCGCCAGCAGTGAGTCTCGTCCCCAGTACTTC.

The chain employs TRBV5-6 and TRBJ1-2; the D gene is possibly TRBD1 (5 bases). There are 16 residues in the CDR3. CDR1 SGHDT and CDR2 YYEEEE come from the germline V gene. V shed 3 bases and J shed 7 bases, with 22 bases lying between them. The CDR3 bases are TGTGCCAGCAGCTCCCAGGGCCTCGAGAAGAGTATTGGCTACACCTTC. Amino acid sequence: CASSSQGLEKSIGYTF.

This clone has just one count. V and J are TRBV7-8 and TRBJ2-5; D is possibly TRBD2 (5 bases). V was clipped by 4 bases and J by 4 bases, with 16 bases between them. CDR1 and CDR2 from the germline V gene are SGHVS and FQNEAQ. CDR3 length: 15 amino acids. The CDR3 DNA reads as TGTGCCAGCAGCTCAGCCGTCCTCGAGGGAGAGACCCAGTACTTC. Its translation is CASSSAVLEGETQYF.

The CDR3 loop reads CASSPSGGVLNEQFF. Here the CDR3 DNA reads TGTGCCAGCAGCCCTAGCGGGGGGGTTCTCAATGAGCAGTTCTTC. V usage is TRBV28 and J usage is TRBJ2-1, with 12 bases matching TRBD2. V lost 6 bases, J lost 6 bases, and 6 bases stayed unmatched. There are 15 residues in the CDR3. Per the germline V gene, CDR1 is MDHEN and CDR2 is SYDVKM.

The chain carries TRBV18 and TRBJ1-4; weak D call: TRBD1 (5 bases). This CDR3 has 15 residues. Trimming removed 3 bases from V and 2 bases from J, with 10 bases in between. Germline V gene lookup returns CDR1 KGHSH and CDR2 LQKENI. CDR3: CASSPRVSTNEKLFF. In DNA, the CDR3 is TGTGCCAGCTCACCCAGGGTATCCACTAATGAAAAACTGTTTTTT.

The chain is built from TRBV6-5 and TRBJ2-7; 9 nucleotides line up with TRBD1. The CDR3 runs to 14 residues. V lost 5 bases and J lost 3; bases outside the gene matches: 5. Germline loops: CDR1 MNHEY, CDR2 SVGAGI. The CDR3 region has the DNA TGTGCCAGCAGTGAAGGGACAGGGTACTACGAGCAGTACTTC. As protein: CASSEGTGYYEQYF.

The V gene is TRBV4-1, the J gene TRBJ2-7; TRBD2 matches 12 bases. The CDR3 length is 15 residues. Germline V gene data show CDR1 as MGHRA and CDR2 as YSYEKL. V dropped 3 bases and J dropped 4; count of bases not matched to a gene: 4. The CDR3 bases are TGCGCCAGCAGCCAGGGGACTAGCGGGTTATACGAGCAGTACTTC. Translated, it gives CASSQGTSGLYEQYF.

This sequence joins TRBV29-1 and TRBJ1-4; 7 bases are shared with TRBD1. CDR3 size: 16 residues. Germline loops: CDR1 SQVTM, CDR2 ANQGSEA. The V and J ends lost 1 base and 0 bases, in that order; junction bases with no gene match: 5. The CDR3 DNA reads as TGCAGCGTTGAAGGACAGGGCCCCGCAACTAATGAAAAACTGTTTTTT. Its protein product is CSVEGQGPATNEKLFF.

The rearrangement uses TRBV7-3 and TRBJ2-2, with TRBD2 identical over 7 bases. Germline CDR1 and CDR2: SGHTA and FQGTGA. J lost 5 bases, V lost 5 bases, and 8 bases had no gene match. CDR3 size: 15 residues. DNA of the CDR3: TGTGCCAGCAGCAGAAGCGGGGCGGGGACCGGGGAGCTGTTTTTT. Translated: CASSRSGAGTGELFF.

The chain recombines TRBV15 with TRBJ2-3; D uncertain. The CDR3 covers 15 residues. The germline gives CDR1 LNHNV, CDR2 YYDKDF (reference sequence). With 5 bases removed from V and 0 bases from J, the gap between germline ends came to 12 bases. The CDR3, as DNA: TGTGCCACCAGCCTTTCTCAACATAGCACAGATACGCAGTATTTT. Its protein product is CATSLSQHSTDTQYF.

This chain connects TRBV28 to TRBJ1-3; D is unresolved. V was clipped by 3 bases and J by 3 bases, with 12 bases between them. CDR3 size: 15 residues. Germline assignment: CDR1 MDHEN and CDR2 SYDVKM. CDR3 sequence: CASSFSRVGGNTIYF. CDR3 DNA: TGTGCCAGCAGTTTTTCCCGGGTCGGTGGAAACACCATATATTTT. The full variable domain, in which reference TRBV28 and TRBJ1-3 provide the parts outside the CDR3, is DVKVTQSSRYLVKRTGEKVFLECVQDMDHENMFWYRQDPGLGLRLIYFSYDVKMKEKGDIPEGYSVSREKKERFSLILESASTNQTSMYLCASSFSRVGGNTIYFGEGSWLTVV.

The rearrangement joins TRBV25-1 to TRBJ1-2; 10 nucleotides agree with TRBD1. CDR3 length: 16 amino acids. V lost 4 bases and J lost 5; bases outside the gene matches: 10. Per the germline V gene, CDR1 is MGHDK and CDR2 is SYGVNS. The CDR3 DNA reads as TGTGCCAGCAGTGGACGCGCGGGACAGGGGAATTATGGCTACACCTTC. It is translated as CASSGRAGQGNYGYTF.

The V call is TRBV2, the J call TRBJ2-7; 11 positions match TRBD2. The CDR3 is made up of 14 amino acids. Germline CDR1 and CDR2: SNHLY and FYNNEI. V dropped 10 bases and J dropped 6; count of bases not matched to a gene: 11. DNA for the CDR3: TGTGCCACCTCCTCCCTGACTAGCGGGGTCGAGCAGTACTTC. It specifies CATSSLTSGVEQYF.

V and J are TRBV5-1 and TRBJ1-1; D may be TRBD1 (6 bases). Germline V gene sequence: CDR1 SGHRS, CDR2 YFSETQ. The CDR3 length is 16 residues. Between the trimmed V and J ends, which lost 1 base and 1 base, there was a span of 14 bases. For the CDR3, the DNA is TGCGCCAGCAGCTTGACCAAACAGGGATGGAACACTGAAGCTTTCTTT. This gives the protein CASSLTKQGWNTEAFF.

Turning to this clone: Compared with germline, one end of the junction differs, possibly owing to a read error. V gene TRBV5-1 combines with J gene TRBJ2-7; TRBD2 might be the D (6 bases). This CDR3 is 15 amino acids long. CDR1 SGHRS and CDR2 YFSETQ come from the germline V gene. The CDR3 loop reads CASSLRGLSLYEQYF. Here the CDR3 DNA reads TGTGCCAGCAGCTTGCGGGGATTGTCTCTCTACGAGCAGTACTTC.

This sequence joins TRBV18 and TRBJ2-7; TRBD1 matches 9 bases. Looked up from germline, CDR1 is KGHSH and CDR2 is LQKENI. With 0 bases clipped from V and 6 bases from J, the junction kept 6 bases outside the gene matches. The length of the CDR3 is 15 residues. The CDR3 region is CASSPPGTGWGEQYF. In DNA form, the CDR3 reads TGTGCCAGCTCACCACCCGGGACAGGGTGGGGCGAGCAGTACTTC.